The 10 T cell receptor beta chains below were found in one sample sequenced in a study of T cells after posttransplantation cyclophosphamide. TCRdb's table, derived via immunoSEQ multiplex PCR, lists solely in-frame clones and lacks some. The sample yields 51,000 or so clones, around 94% seen once. The specimen was PBMCs. The receptor source for this set is a young woman in good health and a related stem cell transplant donor.

This clone has only one observation. This rearrangement joins TRBV13 to TRBJ1-5; 8 nucleotides match TRBD1. This CDR3 comprises 17 residues. Germline V gives CDR1 PRHDT, CDR2 FYEKMQ (reference sequence). Trimming took 0 bases from V and 6 from J; bases not matched to a gene: 10. CDR3 sequence (DNA): TGTGCCAGCAGCTTAGGAAGGGGGTCAGGGGGCTTTCAGCCCCAGCATTTT. It codes for CASSLGRGSGGFQPQHF.

V gene TRBV4-1 combines with J gene TRBJ2-3; TRBD2 aligns across 8 bases. Germline V gene sequence: CDR1 MGHRA, CDR2 YSYEKL. V lost 2 bases to trimming and J lost 5 bases; unmatched junction nucleotides: 15. This CDR3 has 18 residues. The CDR3: CASSQQIRTGTSLDTQYF. As DNA, the CDR3 is TGCGCCAGCAGCCAACAAATCCGGACGGGGACTAGTCTAGATACGCAGTATTTT.

The chain links TRBV7-9 to TRBJ2-1; TRBD2 agrees at 9 bases. Germline V gives CDR1 SEHNR, CDR2 FQNEAQ (reference sequence). The CDR3 is made up of 15 amino acids. V shed 1 base and J 6 bases; nucleotides not matched to a gene: 4. This CDR3 reads CASSLGGGGANEQFF. The CDR3 DNA is TGTGCCAGCAGCTTAGGCGGCGGGGGGGCCAATGAGCAGTTCTTC.

This sequence joins TRBV6-6 and TRBJ2-1; 10 positions agree with TRBD1. The germline V gene encodes CDR1 MNHNY and CDR2 SVGAGI (reference sequence). The CDR3 is made up of 14 amino acids. The V gene end was trimmed by 3 bases and the J gene end by 7 bases; junction bases not matched to a gene: 3. This CDR3 reads CASSYGQGGNEQFF. CDR3 coding DNA: TGTGCCAGCAGTTATGGACAGGGGGGGAATGAGCAGTTCTTC.

The chain employs TRBV28 and TRBJ2-5; D possibly corresponds to TRBD2 (7 bases). Germline CDR1 is MDHEN and CDR2 is SYDVKM. Trimming took 6 bases from V and 4 from J, leaving 15 bases between them. This CDR3 is 14 amino acids long. This CDR3 reads CASRRTGGLETQYF. For the CDR3, the DNA is TGTGCCAGCAGACGGACCGGGGGGCTAGAGACCCAGTACTTC.

The chain carries TRBV7-2 and TRBJ1-1, with TRBD1 as a possible D gene (6 bases). Trimming removed 1 base from V and 0 bases from J, with 21 bases in between. The CDR3 extends over 19 amino acids. The germline gives CDR1 SGHTA, CDR2 FQGNSA. CDR3 region: CASSLVGGWAEPLNTEAFF. In nucleotides, the CDR3 is TGTGCCAGCAGCTTAGTAGGGGGTTGGGCCGAACCTTTGAACACTGAAGCTTTCTTT.

The chain combines TRBV27 with TRBJ2-7; the D gene is possibly TRBD2 (7 bases). Germline assignment: CDR1 MNHEY and CDR2 SMNVEV (reference sequence). V lost 0 bases, J lost 1 base, and 16 bases lay in between. This CDR3 is 17 amino acids long. The CDR3 loop is CASSLSRGGMRSYEQYF. Written as DNA, the CDR3 is TGTGCCAGCAGTTTATCGAGGGGGGGGATGAGGTCCTACGAGCAGTACTTC.

The V gene is TRBV12-5, the J gene TRBJ1-2; 10 bases line up with TRBD1. This CDR3 spans 17 amino acids. Trimming took 4 bases from V and 8 from J; bases not matched to a gene: 16. The germline gives CDR1 LGHNT, CDR2 FRNRAP. The CDR3 DNA sequence: TGTGCTAGTGGTTCTGACAGGGGGCGCGTCCAGGTGCGAGGCTACACCTTC. This encodes CASGSDRGRVQVRGYTF.

The genes are TRBV5-1 and TRBJ2-1, with D maybe TRBD1 (6 bases). V shed 4 bases and J shed 4 bases, with 21 bases lying between them. The CDR3 spans 17 residues. The germline gives CDR1 SGHRS, CDR2 YFSETQ. CDR3 sequence reads: CASSDSGQWVQYNEQFF. The CDR3 nucleotides read TGCGCCAGCAGCGATTCGGGACAATGGGTCCAATACAATGAGCAGTTCTTC.

This clone has more than one count but fewer than ten. The chain combines TRBV13 with TRBJ2-7; tentatively, D is TRBD1 (6 bases). This CDR3 has 13 residues. The germline V and J ends were trimmed by 4 bases and 6 bases, with 13 bases remaining between them. Germline V gene lookup returns CDR1 PRHDT and CDR2 FYEKMQ (reference sequence). CDR3 sequence: CASSSQGFGEQYF. Written as DNA, the CDR3 is TGTGCCAGCAGCTCTCAGGGGTTTGGCGAGCAGTACTTC.